A single sample is the source of the 31 T cell receptor beta chains below, sequenced in a study of T cells in Graves' hyperthyroidism and ophthalmopathy. Amplified regions were TCR beta CDR3 sequences from RNA transcripts. Initially, a first-round RT-PCR of the TCR CDR3 employed the HTBI primer set. TCRdb independently ran MiXCR on the multiplex PCR reads; one entry per CDR3 protein. The table shows around 270,000 distinct CDR3 sequences, with roughly 18% occurring only once. Sequenced: blood. These receptors originate from a man in his fifties with Graves' ophthalmopathy.

In this sample, this clonotype turned up many times. CDR3: CASSDTGTGAIQASNQPQHF. CDR3 bases: TGTGCCAGCAGTGACACGGGGACAGGGGCCATCCAGGCGAGCAATCAGCCCCAGCATTTT. V gene TRBV2 combines with J gene TRBJ1-5, with 10 bases fitting TRBD1. The CDR3 is 20 amino acids. V lost 3 bases to trimming and J lost 1 base; unmatched junction nucleotides: 15. Germline loops: CDR1 SNHLY, CDR2 FYNNEI.

This clonotype was observed a handful of times. The chain combines TRBV18 with TRBJ1-2; possibly TRBD1 for D (5 bases). Trimming took 6 bases from V and 2 from J, leaving 25 bases between them. CDR3 length: 18 amino acids. CDR1 and CDR2 (germline): KGHSH, LQKENI. The CDR3 here is CASSQEITTRGDNYGYTF. The DNA of the CDR3 is TGTGCCAGCTCCCAAGAGATTACGACTAGGGGAGACAACTATGGCTACACCTTC.

This clonotype occurred many times. This rearrangement joins TRBV7-8 to TRBJ1-1, with TRBD1 matching over 7 bases. CDR3 length equals 17 residues. The germline V gene encodes CDR1 SGHVS and CDR2 FQNEAQ. The trim removed 5 bases at V and 4 bases at J, leaving 16 bases unmatched. The CDR3 reads CASSPYRTGPAGTEAFF. In DNA, the CDR3 is TGTGCCAGCAGCCCCTATAGGACAGGCCCCGCGGGCACTGAAGCTTTCTTT.

This clonotype occurred many times. V usage is TRBV20-1 and J usage is TRBJ2-3; 7 bases fit TRBD2. Germline CDR1 and CDR2: DFQATT and SNEGSKA (reference sequence). The CDR3 is 14 amino acids. V was pared by 3 bases and J by 0 bases, with 3 bases of the junction left unmatched. The CDR3, as DNA: TGCAGTGCTAGGGCGGGAGTTAGCACAGATACGCAGTATTTT. Amino acid sequence: CSARAGVSTDTQYF.

This clonotype has just a few counts. This CDR3 is CASSYQGRTEAFF. CDR3 bases: TGTGCCAGCAGTTATCAGGGTAGGACTGAAGCTTTCTTT. The chain combines TRBV6-1 with TRBJ1-1; a possible D gene is TRBD1 (5 bases). CDR3 length equals 13 residues. Germline lookup yields CDR1 MNHNS and CDR2 SASEGT. The V end lost 5 bases, the J end lost 5 bases, and 12 bases lay between the germline ends.

V usage is TRBV20-1 and J usage is TRBJ2-5; 16 bases map to TRBD2. This CDR3 is built from 17 residues. Per the germline V gene, CDR1 is DFQATT and CDR2 is SNEGSKA (reference sequence). V gave up 2 bases and J gave up 5 bases; unmatched junction bases: 8. The CDR3 sequence is CSARIPGLAGGPETQYF. CDR3 in DNA: TGCAGTGCTAGAATCCCGGGACTAGCGGGAGGGCCGGAGACCCAGTACTTC.

The genes are TRBV20-1 and TRBJ1-1; TRBD1 agrees at 9 bases. The CDR3 has 11 residues. Germline CDR1 and CDR2: DFQATT and SNEGSKA (reference sequence). The V and J ends lost 5 bases and 11 bases, in that order; junction bases with no gene match: 6. DNA for the CDR3: TGCAGTGCTGGGGACAGGGAGAACGCTTTCTTT. This codes for CSAGDRENAFF.

This clonotype has a count of ten or more. The chain's CDR3 is CASSLTGKANTGELFF. The DNA of the CDR3 is TGCGCCAGCAGCTTGACAGGGAAAGCGAACACCGGGGAGCTGTTTTTT. The chain couples TRBV5-1 to TRBJ2-2; tentatively, D is TRBD1 (6 bases). This CDR3 has 16 amino acids. The germline V and J ends were trimmed by 1 base and 0 bases, with 10 bases remaining between them. CDR1 is SGHRS and CDR2 is YFSETQ in the germline V gene.

This clonotype was recorded at least ten times. This chain uses TRBV7-2 with TRBJ2-2, with D hard to call. The V end lost 1 base, the J end lost 7 bases, and 10 bases lay between the germline ends. Germline V gene data show CDR1 as SGHTA and CDR2 as FQGNSA. This CDR3 is built from 14 residues. This chain's CDR3 is CASSLGPKGGELFF. The CDR3 nucleotides read TGTGCCAGCAGCTTAGGCCCCAAAGGCGGGGAGCTGTTTTTT.

Many counts were recorded for this clonotype. The chain joins TRBV28 to TRBJ2-1, with 7 bases fitting TRBD2. The CDR3 is 15 residues long. The junction had 15 bases not matched to a gene; V was cut back by 7 bases and J by 9 bases. Germline V gene sequence: CDR1 MDHEN, CDR2 SYDVKM. CDR3 DNA: TGTGCCAGCACCCGGGAGGCGGGAGTCATCGGTGAGCAGTTCTTC. This gives the protein CASTREAGVIGEQFF.

This clonotype appeared many times. The chain carries TRBV18 and TRBJ2-7; D perhaps matches TRBD2 (6 bases). Per germline, CDR1 KGHSH and CDR2 LQKENI. Between the trimmed V and J ends, which lost 2 bases and 6 bases, there was a span of 11 bases. This CDR3 region has 13 residues. In DNA, the CDR3 is TGTGCCAGCTCACCAGCCGCGGGGAGCGAGCAGTACTTC. Amino acid sequence: CASSPAAGSEQYF. Based on the CDR3 plus reference TRBV18 and TRBJ2-7, the full variable domain is NAGVMQNPRHLVRRRGQEARLRCSPMKGHSHVYWYRQLPEEGLKFMVYLQKENIIDESGMPKERFSAEFPKEGPSILRIQQVVRGDSAAYFCASSPAAGSEQYFGPGTRLTVT.

The gene calls are TRBV5-5 and TRBJ2-4, with D possibly TRBD1 on 6 matching bases. V lost 4 bases and J 1 base, leaving 18 bases between the germline ends. The V gene's germline CDR1 is SGHKS and CDR2 YYEKEE (reference sequence). The CDR3 is 17 residues long. CDR3 protein: CASSTYTGSNAKNIQYF. The CDR3 DNA follows: TGTGCCAGCAGCACTTACACAGGGTCGAATGCCAAAAACATTCAGTACTTC.

In this sample, this clonotype turned up a few times. The CDR3, as DNA: TGTGCCAGCAGAGATGGGGCCCTCTCCTACGAGCAGTACTTC. It encodes CASRDGALSYEQYF. The genes are TRBV6-2 or TRBV6-3 and TRBJ2-7, with TRBD1 as a possible D gene (5 bases). Germline values: CDR1 MNHEY, CDR2 SVGEGT. There are 14 residues in the CDR3. Trimming removed 6 bases at V and 0 bases at J, with 12 bases between.

This chain joins TRBV20-1 and TRBJ1-5; 7 nucleotides match TRBD1. CDR1 and CDR2 from the germline V gene are DFQATT and SNEGSKA (reference sequence). J gave up 12 bases and V 3 bases, and 2 bases lay outside the gene matches. This CDR3 has 10 residues. The CDR3 DNA is TGCAGTGCTAGTGACAGGGTCCAGCATTTT. Protein product: CSASDRVQHF.

Of note for this clonotype: One junction end disagrees with the germline gene, perhaps due to a read error. The chain has TRBV5-5 and TRBJ1-1; maybe TRBD1 (6 bases). CDR3 size: 14 residues. Germline CDR1 and CDR2: SGHKS and YYEKEE (reference sequence). The CDR3 DNA sequence: TGTGTCAGCAGCTTGGGAGGGGGGAACACTGAAGCTTTCTTT. Its translation: CVSSLGGGNTEAFF. Complete variable domain (other parts from reference TRBV5-5 and TRBJ1-1): DAGVTQSPTHLIKTRGQQVTLRCSPISGHKSVSWYQQVLGQGPQFIFQYYEKEERGRGNFPDRFSARQFPNYSSELNVNALLLGDSALYLCVSSLGGGNTEAFFGQGTRLTVV.

This clonotype was seen a handful of times. The chain joins TRBV7-9 to TRBJ2-7, with TRBD2 matching 8 bases. The junction had 6 bases not matched to a gene; V was cut back by 5 bases and J by 0 bases. The CDR3 sequence is 15 residues long. Per germline, CDR1 SEHNR and CDR2 FQNEAQ (reference sequence). As DNA, the CDR3 is TGTGCCAGCAGCCCTTTAGCGGGGAGCTCCTACGAGCAGTACTTC. This sequence encodes CASSPLAGSSYEQYF.

The sample holds many counts of this clonotype. V is TRBV28 and J is TRBJ2-3; D perhaps matches TRBD2 (5 bases). The CDR3 is made up of 15 amino acids. Germline loops: CDR1 MDHEN, CDR2 SYDVKM. The V end lost 5 bases, the J end lost 0 bases, and 12 bases lay between the germline ends. The CDR3 spells CASSPPGISTDTQYF. The CDR3 DNA follows: TGTGCCAGCAGTCCCCCCGGGATAAGCACAGATACGCAGTATTTT.

The chain joins TRBV12-5 to TRBJ2-1; tentatively, D is TRBD2 (5 bases). Germline V gene lookup returns CDR1 LGHNT and CDR2 FRNRAP. Trimming stripped 3 bases from V and 8 bases from J, with 8 bases between. This CDR3 has 12 residues. CDR3 loop: CASGFGGYEQFF. The CDR3 bases are TGTGCTAGTGGTTTTGGAGGCTATGAGCAGTTCTTC. Together with reference TRBV12-5 and TRBJ2-1, the CDR3 gives the full variable domain: DARVTQTPRHKVTEMGQEVTMRCQPILGHNTVFWYRQTMMQGLELLAYFRNRAPLDDSGMPKDRFSAEMPDATLATLKIQPSEPRDSAVYFCASGFGGYEQFFGPGTRLTVL.

This clonotype was counted ten times or more. The chain uses TRBV18 and TRBJ1-4; D may be TRBD1 (5 bases). Germline CDR1 KGHSH, CDR2 LQKENI. The ends were cut back, 3 bases at V and 10 bases at J, with 18 bases in the middle. The CDR3 is 15 residues long. The CDR3: CASSPKGTGSLKLFF. The CDR3 DNA follows: TGTGCCAGCTCACCGAAGGGGACCGGTTCACTAAAACTGTTTTTT.

The table lists this clonotype with many counts. The genes are TRBV27 and TRBJ1-1, with D perhaps TRBD1 (6 bases). The germline V gene encodes CDR1 MNHEY and CDR2 SMNVEV (reference sequence). V lost 4 bases, J lost 0 bases, and 9 bases lay in between. CDR3 length: 14 amino acids. CDR3 loop: CASSSGTMNTEAFF. The DNA for the CDR3 is TGTGCCAGCAGTTCTGGGACAATGAACACTGAAGCTTTCTTT.

This sequence joins TRBV7-6 and TRBJ2-7; 11 positions agree with TRBD2. The germline V gene has CDR1 SGHVS and CDR2 FNYEAQ. The CDR3 covers 14 residues. The V and J ends lost 1 base and 6 bases, in that order; junction bases with no gene match: 2. This chain's CDR3 is CASSLGGTSGEQYF. The DNA of the CDR3 is TGTGCCAGCAGCTTAGGTGGGACTAGCGGCGAGCAGTACTTC.

The table lists this clonotype with a few counts. CDR3 sequence (DNA): TGTGCCAGCAGTTCCCGGACAGCCGATCAGCCCCAGCATTTT. Residues: CASSSRTADQPQHF. The genes are TRBV6-1 and TRBJ1-5, with D perhaps matching TRBD1 (6 bases). The length of the CDR3 is 14 residues. Germline-derived CDR1 and CDR2 are MNHNS and SASEGT. Trimming stripped 5 bases from V and 5 bases from J, with 13 bases between.

This clonotype was counted ten times or more. V is TRBV11-3 and J is TRBJ1-1; TRBD1 is a possible D gene (6 bases). CDR1 is SGHNT and CDR2 is YENEEA in the germline V gene. This CDR3 spans 14 amino acids. Trimming removed 5 bases from V and 9 bases from J, with 19 bases in between. The CDR3 sequence is CASSKKGGQFQAFF. In DNA, the CDR3 is TGTGCCAGCAGCAAAAAGGGAGGACAGTTCCAAGCTTTCTTT.

V gene TRBV20-1 combines with J gene TRBJ2-6; D may be TRBD1 (5 bases). Germline assignment: CDR1 DFQATT and CDR2 SNEGSKA (reference sequence). The length of the CDR3 is 13 residues. V lost 6 bases to trimming and J lost 4 bases, with 10 bases between them. The CDR3, as DNA: TGCAGTGCATACAGGTCCGGGGCCAACGTCCTGACTTTC. Translated, it gives CSAYRSGANVLTF.

This clonotype was recorded many times. The rearrangement links TRBV7-9 to TRBJ1-1; TRBD1 might be the D (5 bases). CDR3 length equals 11 residues. Germline CDR1 reads SEHNR; CDR2 reads FQNEAQ (reference sequence). The V gene lost 9 bases and the J gene lost 6 bases, with 11 bases spanning the gap. As DNA, the CDR3 is TGTGCCAGTGGGAAGGGACCTGAAGCTTTCTTT. As protein: CASGKGPEAFF.

This chain joins TRBV7-8 and TRBJ1-1, with no clear D. V lost 1 base to trimming and J lost 5 bases, with 11 bases between them. Germline V gene lookup returns CDR1 SGHVS and CDR2 FQNEAQ. CDR3 length equals 14 residues. Here the CDR3 DNA reads TGTGCCAGCAGCTTAGTTTACGGCGAAACTGAAGCTTTCTTT. Its protein product is CASSLVYGETEAFF.

This clonotype showed up just once. One end of the junction is discordant with germline, which a read error may explain. The rearrangement joins TRBV19 to TRBJ1-1; D is ambiguous. Germline V gene sequence: CDR1 LNHDA, CDR2 SQIVND (reference sequence). This CDR3 is 15 amino acids long. The CDR3 is CTSSPSGRMNTEAFF. The CDR3 DNA reads TGTACCAGTAGTCCTTCTGGGCGGATGAACACTGAAGCTTTCTTT.

This clonotype was detected a few times. V usage is TRBV7-8 and J usage is TRBJ1-5, with D perhaps matching TRBD1 (5 bases). V lost 5 bases, J lost 1 base, and 15 bases lay in between. Germline V lookup: CDR1 SGHVS, CDR2 FQNEAQ. CDR3 length: 16 residues. CDR3 sequence: CASSPAGRVSNQPQHF. The CDR3 DNA reads as TGTGCCAGCAGCCCAGCTGGCAGGGTGAGCAATCAGCCCCAGCATTTT. Together with reference TRBV7-8 and TRBJ1-5, the CDR3 gives the full variable domain: GAGVSQSPRYKVAKRGQDVALRCDPISGHVSLFWYQQALGQGPEFLTYFQNEAQLDKSGLPSDRFFAERPEGSVSTLKIQRTQQEDSAVYLCASSPAGRVSNQPQHFGDGTRLSIL.

This rearrangement joins TRBV30 to TRBJ1-2; the match to TRBD1 covers 7 bases. CDR1 GTSNPN and CDR2 SVGIG come from the germline V gene (reference sequence). V dropped 2 bases and J dropped 8; count of bases not matched to a gene: 5. CDR3 length: 12 amino acids. CDR3 DNA sequence: TGTGCCTGGAGTACACAGGGGTGGGGCTACACCTTC. Protein product: CAWSTQGWGYTF.

This clonotype was picked up many times. This chain's CDR3 is CASSRDPLSGEQYF. In DNA form, the CDR3 reads TGTGCCAGCAGCCGGGACCCTCTCTCGGGGGAGCAGTACTTC. The rearrangement links TRBV28 to TRBJ2-7; D may match TRBD1 or TRBD2 (5 bases each). Germline V gene sequence: CDR1 MDHEN, CDR2 SYDVKM. The CDR3 is made up of 14 amino acids. Trimming took off 6 bases at V and 7 bases at J, with 19 bases between the two ends. The full variable domain, rest sourced from reference TRBV28 and TRBJ2-7, is DVKVTQSSRYLVKRTGEKVFLECVQDMDHENMFWYRQDPGLGLRLIYFSYDVKMKEKGDIPEGYSVSREKKERFSLILESASTNQTSMYLCASSRDPLSGEQYFGPGTRLTVT.

This clonotype has just a few counts. The chain employs TRBV20-1 and TRBJ1-1, with D perhaps matching TRBD1 (5 bases). The CDR3 runs to 13 residues. Trimming pared 6 bases from V and 4 bases from J, leaving 15 bases between. Germline lookup yields CDR1 DFQATT and CDR2 SNEGSKA (reference sequence). CDR3 region: CSAKAGGVTEAFF. The DNA of the CDR3 is TGCAGTGCAAAGGCCGGGGGGGTCACTGAAGCTTTCTTT.